This T cell receptor (beta chain) was found in a study of blood T cell repertoires in COVID-19. The CDR3 covers 15 residues. V was clipped by 3 bases and J by 5 bases, with 14 bases between them. Germline CDR1 and CDR2: MNHEY and SVGAGI. TCRdb's copy holds only in-frame clones and misses some; the assay was immunoSEQ multiplex PCR. The sample includes roughly 190,000 clones, 70% to 85% of them seen just once. The gene calls are TRBV6-5 and TRBJ2-1; D is unresolved. The sequencing input was PBMCs or T cells enriched from blood (not recorded which). This receptor was taken from a woman in her twenties or thirties who had recovered from COVID-19. The CDR3 DNA follows: TGTGCCAGCAGTTATGCGCGGTTAACAAACAATGAGCAGTTCTTC. This gives the protein CASSYARLTNNEQFF.